This TCR beta chain was sequenced during a study of regulatory T cells in long-lasting Graves disease. This clonotype was seen repeatedly, ten times or more. Its antigen remains unidentified. Deletions cut 4 bases from V and 1 base from J, with 12 bases between. CDR1 and CDR2 (germline): DFQATT, SNEGSKA (reference sequence). The CDR3 contains 14 residues. CDR3-region Arm-PCR and iRepertoire HTBI primers produced the TCR beta libraries. TCRdb passed the multiplex PCR reads through MiXCR, listing each CDR3 protein once. This table holds some 450,000 distinct CDR3 sequences, over 15% found once. Notes on the study in general: Persistent cases favored TRBV28, TRBJ1-2 and TRBJ2-5.

Time point meaning: newly diagnosed GD, antithyroid drugs for less than 3 months. Following extraction of RNA from PBMCs, that RNA was used to make the TCR library. Separately, the same data were catalogued under a study of T cells in Graves' hyperthyroidism and ophthalmopathy. According to that study: Graves' hyperthyroidism was deemed stable given no ophthalmopathy progression within 18 months. Researchers ran a first-round RT-PCR on the TCR CDR3 using the HTBI primer set.

Material: peripheral blood mononuclear cells (PBMCs), obtained at new diagnosis, from a patient treated with antithyroid drugs. The clonotype comes from a woman between 25 and 40 years old with Graves disease. The chain employs TRBV20-1 and TRBJ2-3; TRBD2 might be the D (5 bases). As DNA, the CDR3 is TGCAGTGCTAAACCGGTCGGGGGCACAGATACGCAGTATTTT. Translated: CSAKPVGGTDTQYF.